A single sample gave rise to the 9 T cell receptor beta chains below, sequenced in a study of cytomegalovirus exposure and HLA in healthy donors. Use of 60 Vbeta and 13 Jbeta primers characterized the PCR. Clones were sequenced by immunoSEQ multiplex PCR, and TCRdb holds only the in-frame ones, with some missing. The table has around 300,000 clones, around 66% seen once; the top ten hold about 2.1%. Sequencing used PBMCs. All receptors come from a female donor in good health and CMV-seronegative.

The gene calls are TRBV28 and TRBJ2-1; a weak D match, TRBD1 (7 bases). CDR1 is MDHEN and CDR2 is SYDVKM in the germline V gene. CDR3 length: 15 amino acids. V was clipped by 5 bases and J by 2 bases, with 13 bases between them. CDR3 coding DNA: TGTGCCAGCAGTGCAGACAGGGAGGCCTACAATGAGCAGTTCTTC. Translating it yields CASSADREAYNEQFF.

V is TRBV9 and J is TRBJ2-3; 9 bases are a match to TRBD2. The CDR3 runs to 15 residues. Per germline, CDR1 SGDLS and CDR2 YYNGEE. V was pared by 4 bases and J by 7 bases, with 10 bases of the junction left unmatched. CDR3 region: CASSPEGTSPHTQYF. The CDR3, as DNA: TGTGCCAGCAGCCCAGAAGGGACTAGCCCCCATACGCAGTATTTT.

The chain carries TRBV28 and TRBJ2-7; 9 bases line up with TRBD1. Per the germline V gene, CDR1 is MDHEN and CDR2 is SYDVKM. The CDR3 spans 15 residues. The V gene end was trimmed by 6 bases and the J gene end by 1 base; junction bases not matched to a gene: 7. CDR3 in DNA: TGTGCCAGCAGCCGCTCGGACAGGGGTTCCTACGAGCAGTACTTC. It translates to CASSRSDRGSYEQYF. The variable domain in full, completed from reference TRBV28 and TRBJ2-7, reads DVKVTQSSRYLVKRTGEKVFLECVQDMDHENMFWYRQDPGLGLRLIYFSYDVKMKEKGDIPEGYSVSREKKERFSLILESASTNQTSMYLCASSRSDRGSYEQYFGPGTRLTVT.

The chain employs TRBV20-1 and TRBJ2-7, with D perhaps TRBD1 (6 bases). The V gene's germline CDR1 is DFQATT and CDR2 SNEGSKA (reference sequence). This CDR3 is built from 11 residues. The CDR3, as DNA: TGCAGAGTAGGACAGACCTACGAGCAGTACTTC. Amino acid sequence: CRVGQTYEQYF.

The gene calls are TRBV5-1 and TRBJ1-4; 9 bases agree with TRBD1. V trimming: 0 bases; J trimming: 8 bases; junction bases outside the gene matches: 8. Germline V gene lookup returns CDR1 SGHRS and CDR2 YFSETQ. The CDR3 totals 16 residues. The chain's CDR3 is CASSLAGTGTSEKLFF. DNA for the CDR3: TGCGCCAGCAGCTTGGCGGGGACAGGGACCTCGGAAAAACTGTTTTTT.

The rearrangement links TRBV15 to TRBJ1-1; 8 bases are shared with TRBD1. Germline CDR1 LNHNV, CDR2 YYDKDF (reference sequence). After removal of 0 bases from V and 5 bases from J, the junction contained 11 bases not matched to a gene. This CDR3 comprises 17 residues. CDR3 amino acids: CATSRDFFRGLGTEAFF. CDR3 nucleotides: TGTGCCACCAGCAGAGATTTCTTCAGGGGGCTCGGTACTGAAGCTTTCTTT.

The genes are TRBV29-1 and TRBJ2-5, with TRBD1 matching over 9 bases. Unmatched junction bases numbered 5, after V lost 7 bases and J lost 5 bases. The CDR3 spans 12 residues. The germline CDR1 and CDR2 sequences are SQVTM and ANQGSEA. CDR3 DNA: TGCAGCGCTTTAGGACAGGGGGAGACCCAGTACTTC. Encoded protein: CSALGQGETQYF.

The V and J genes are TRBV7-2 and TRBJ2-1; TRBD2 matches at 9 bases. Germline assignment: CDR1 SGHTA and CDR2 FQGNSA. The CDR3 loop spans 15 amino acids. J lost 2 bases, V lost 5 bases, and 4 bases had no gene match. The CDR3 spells CASSVTSGTYNEQFF. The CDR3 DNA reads TGTGCCAGCAGCGTGACTAGCGGTACCTACAATGAGCAGTTCTTC.

CDR3 amino acids: CASSLLSSGSSYNEQFF. The CDR3 nucleotides are TGTGCCAGCAGTTTACTTTCTAGCGGGAGCTCCTACAATGAGCAGTTCTTC. The V and J genes are TRBV28 and TRBJ2-1; 10 nucleotides match TRBD2. This CDR3 comprises 17 residues. Losses at the gene ends were 2 bases for V and 0 bases for J; bases not matched to a gene: 4. Germline CDR1 reads MDHEN; CDR2 reads SYDVKM.